These T cell receptor beta chains were read from a single sample in a study of Ad26.COV2.S vaccination and SARS-CoV-2 variants. Using immunoSEQ multiplex PCR, the repertoire was profiled, and TCRdb retains in-frame clones only, with some absent. The sample carries some 640,000 clones, roughly nine tenths recorded once. Sequences were derived from peripheral blood, sampled in a trial of Ad26.COV2.S vaccine versus placebo. The receptors were gathered from a person aged 18-65 years who received the Ad26.COV2.S COVID-19 vaccine or a placebo. Each CDR3 is given with its conserved first and last residue. Fields, in order: clone size, D gene, V gene, CDR3 protein. D genes are given only for firm matches. Only part of the rows carry a size: once, few, many, or a class if the clone is expanded.

clone_size: -
d_call: TRBD1
v_call: TRBV30
cdr3_aa: CASDRGNEKLFF

clone_size: -
d_call: -
v_call: TRBV7-2
cdr3_aa: CASSLSSGANNYGYTF

clone_size: -
d_call: -
v_call: TRBV30
cdr3_aa: CAWSDPKAGDTQYF

clone_size: -
d_call: TRBD1
v_call: TRBV6-4
cdr3_aa: CASSKEGGLGYTF

clone_size: -
d_call: -
v_call: TRBV14
cdr3_aa: CASSHWTAEQYF

clone_size: few
d_call: TRBD1
v_call: TRBV18
cdr3_aa: CASSPRGDTEAFF

clone_size: -
d_call: TRBD1
v_call: TRBV7-2
cdr3_aa: CASSSTGGPNYGYTF

clone_size: -
d_call: -
v_call: TRBV4-3
cdr3_aa: CASSLQLGVSPLHF

clone_size: -
d_call: -
v_call: TRBV3-1/TRBV3-2
cdr3_aa: CASSRYQGGTRAGELFF

clone_size: -
d_call: TRBD2
v_call: TRBV19
cdr3_aa: CASQGRGGYTGELFF

clone_size: -
d_call: -
v_call: TRBV19
cdr3_aa: CASSFDRLSYGYTF

clone_size: -
d_call: -
v_call: TRBV3-1/TRBV3-2
cdr3_aa: CASSQDLGGASGNTEAFF

clone_size: once
d_call: -
v_call: TRBV2
cdr3_aa: CASTKNSYEQYF

clone_size: -
d_call: -
v_call: TRBV6-5
cdr3_aa: CASRRTAPTEQFF